Sequencing of this TCR beta chain was carried out in a study of shared clonotypes between healthy human individuals. Germline values: CDR1 SNHLY, CDR2 FYNNEI. V dropped 4 bases and J dropped 0 bases, with 13 bases sitting between them. CDR3 length equals 16 residues. Regarding the study as a whole: Among the subsets, naive ones generally showed larger estimated richness than memory ones.

On this clone: Its specificity is unknown.

In the source study's methods: Filtering differed since immunoSEQ provided only junctions, with no quality scores. Method: immunoSEQ multiplex PCR; TCRdb's copy keeps in-frame clones and lacks some. D and trimming come from the DNA, and the V and J calls and clone size come from that table. Altogether a few million clones are present, around nine tenths being singletons, with the ten largest covering around 0.14%. This chain joins TRBV2 and TRBJ1-5, with TRBD1 as a possible D gene (5 bases). Input material: naive CD4+ T cells sorted from blood. Subset defined: CD45RA+ positively selected. This TCR was recovered from a man aged 18 to 29 in good health. The CDR3 sequence is CASSGVGGNSNQPQHF. The CDR3 region has the DNA TGTGCCAGCAGTGGGGTTGGGGGGAATAGCAATCAGCCCCAGCATTTT.